The rows below give T cell receptor beta chains drawn from one sample of a study of vaccination and CD4 T cells after COVID-19. TCRdb itself ran the PCR reads through MiXCR, one entry per CDR3 protein. The sample has more than 12,000 distinct CDR3 sequences; about 35% are singletons. Their antigens are not known. Sequenced sample: cultured CD4+ T cells from blood. The receptors were gathered from a human donor with COVID-19. Both conserved end residues are part of each CDR3. Fields, in order: D gene, J gene, clone size, V gene, CDR3 DNA, CDR3 protein. The D gene is left open where the match is weak. The listing skips clone size in some rows; elsewhere it reads once, few, many or a size class.

D gene: TRBD1
J gene: TRBJ2-7
clone size: -
V gene: TRBV6-2/TRBV6-3
CDR3 DNA: TGTGCCAGCAGTGTAGTGGACAGGGCTTTCTCCTACGAGCAGTACTTC
CDR3 protein: CASSVVDRAFSYEQYF

D gene: -
J gene: TRBJ1-5
clone size: few
V gene: TRBV7-8
CDR3 DNA: TGTGCCAGCAGCCTTATCATCAGGGGAGGCAATCAGCCCCAGCATTTT
CDR3 protein: CASSLIIRGGNQPQHF

D gene: TRBD2
J gene: TRBJ2-3
clone size: -
V gene: TRBV5-1
CDR3 DNA: TGCGCCAGCAGCTCAGCGGGGGGGCCAGGAGATACGCAGTATTTT
CDR3 protein: CASSSAGGPGDTQYF

D gene: -
J gene: TRBJ1-2
clone size: -
V gene: TRBV20-1
CDR3 DNA: TGCAGTGCTGCCTCGGGGGCGTGGGGCTACACCTTC
CDR3 protein: CSAASGAWGYTF

D gene: TRBD2
J gene: TRBJ2-2
clone size: -
V gene: TRBV20-1
CDR3 DNA: TGCAGTGCTAGGAGCGGGGGGGCAATACTAGGGGAGCTGTTTTTT
CDR3 protein: CSARSGGAILGELFF

D gene: -
J gene: TRBJ2-7
clone size: -
V gene: TRBV7-9
CDR3 DNA: TGTGCCAGCAGCTTAGAAAGGCGAAGGAGCCGCGAGGGTCTTCCCTACGAGCAGTACTTC
CDR3 protein: CASSLERRRSREGLPYEQYF

D gene: TRBD2
J gene: TRBJ2-7
clone size: -
V gene: TRBV6-5
CDR3 DNA: TGTGCCAGCAGTTACTCGAATCGGCTAGCGGGTTCCTACGAGCAGTACTTC
CDR3 protein: CASSYSNRLAGSYEQYF

D gene: TRBD1
J gene: TRBJ2-3
clone size: few
V gene: TRBV24-1
CDR3 DNA: TGTGCCACCAGTGATTTCGGGACAGGAATTTCAGATACGCAGTATTTT
CDR3 protein: CATSDFGTGISDTQYF

D gene: -
J gene: TRBJ2-4
clone size: -
V gene: TRBV20-1
CDR3 DNA: TGCAGTGCTGCCTCCCCCAAAAACATTCAGTACTTC
CDR3 protein: CSAASPKNIQYF

D gene: -
J gene: TRBJ2-1
clone size: few
V gene: TRBV10-3
CDR3 DNA: TGTGCCATCAGTGAGTTCGACTACAGAGGCCACAATGAGCAGTTCTTC
CDR3 protein: CAISEFDYRGHNEQFF

D gene: TRBD2
J gene: TRBJ2-3
clone size: -
V gene: TRBV29-1
CDR3 DNA: TGCAGCGGGGGGGGATCAACAGGCCCGAGCACAGATACGCAGTATTTT
CDR3 protein: CSGGGSTGPSTDTQYF

D gene: -
J gene: TRBJ1-5
clone size: few
V gene: TRBV19
CDR3 DNA: TGTGCCAGTAGTATCGGTTCCGGGGGCAATCAGCCCCAGCATTTT
CDR3 protein: CASSIGSGGNQPQHF

D gene: -
J gene: TRBJ2-7
clone size: -
V gene: TRBV20-1
CDR3 DNA: TGCAGTGCTAGCCCTACGGGGACCTACGAGCAGTACTTC
CDR3 protein: CSASPTGTYEQYF

D gene: -
J gene: TRBJ2-2
clone size: few
V gene: TRBV20-1
CDR3 DNA: TGCAGTGCTCACGAGGGGCGTCGCACCGGGGAGCTGTTTTTT
CDR3 protein: CSAHEGRRTGELFF

D gene: -
J gene: TRBJ1-2
clone size: -
V gene: TRBV2
CDR3 DNA: TGTGCCAGCAGGGGGACGGACTATGGCTACACCTTC
CDR3 protein: CASRGTDYGYTF

D gene: -
J gene: TRBJ2-3
clone size: -
V gene: TRBV6-1
CDR3 DNA: TGTGCCAGCAGTGAATTCGCTTTTAACACAGATACGCAGTATTTT
CDR3 protein: CASSEFAFNTDTQYF

D gene: -
J gene: TRBJ1-3
clone size: few
V gene: TRBV30
CDR3 DNA: TGTGCCTGGAGTGATAGAAACACCATATATTTT
CDR3 protein: CAWSDRNTIYF

D gene: -
J gene: TRBJ2-5
clone size: few
V gene: TRBV18
CDR3 DNA: TGTGCCAGCTCACGGGACAAACAAGAGACCCAGTACTTC
CDR3 protein: CASSRDKQETQYF

D gene: -
J gene: TRBJ2-3
clone size: -
V gene: TRBV9
CDR3 DNA: TGTGCCAGCAGCGTAAATGCGCTGGCGACAGATACGCAGTATTTT
CDR3 protein: CASSVNALATDTQYF

D gene: TRBD2
J gene: TRBJ2-5
clone size: few
V gene: TRBV7-2
CDR3 DNA: TGTGCCAGCAGCTTGCGACTAGCGGAACAAGAGACCCAGTACTTC
CDR3 protein: CASSLRLAEQETQYF

D gene: TRBD1
J gene: TRBJ1-4
clone size: -
V gene: TRBV28
CDR3 DNA: TGTGCCAGCAGAGGGACAGGCGCAAGGGATGAAAAACTGTTTTTT
CDR3 protein: CASRGTGARDEKLFF

D gene: -
J gene: TRBJ2-5
clone size: few
V gene: TRBV11-3
CDR3 DNA: TGTGCCAGCAGCTTAGATGTGGTAGGGAAGGAGACCCAGTACTTC
CDR3 protein: CASSLDVVGKETQYF

D gene: -
J gene: TRBJ1-3
clone size: -
V gene: TRBV5-1
CDR3 DNA: TGCGCCAGCAGCTTGGCGGGAGTGCAAGGAAACACCATATATTTT
CDR3 protein: CASSLAGVQGNTIYF

D gene: -
J gene: TRBJ1-5
clone size: -
V gene: TRBV20-1
CDR3 DNA: TGCAGTGCTAGAGAGGGGGACGGTTGGGGGGATCAGCCCCAGCATTTT
CDR3 protein: CSAREGDGWGDQPQHF

D gene: TRBD1
J gene: TRBJ2-3
clone size: -
V gene: TRBV10-3
CDR3 DNA: TGTGCCACCACCCGGACAGGGCCGACAGATACGCAGTATTTT
CDR3 protein: CATTRTGPTDTQYF

D gene: TRBD1
J gene: TRBJ1-5
clone size: -
V gene: TRBV7-8
CDR3 DNA: TGTGCCAGCAGCTTAGACAGGGGAACCGGTCAGCCCCAGCATTTT
CDR3 protein: CASSLDRGTGQPQHF

D gene: -
J gene: TRBJ1-3
clone size: -
V gene: TRBV11-2
CDR3 DNA: TGTGCCAGCAGCTCACTAACAGGGAAGGGAAACACCATATATTTT
CDR3 protein: CASSSLTGKGNTIYF

D gene: -
J gene: TRBJ1-5
clone size: -
V gene: TRBV7-2
CDR3 DNA: TGTGCCAGCAGCCCCGGTGGGCCCCAGCATTTT
CDR3 protein: CASSPGGPQHF

D gene: -
J gene: TRBJ1-2
clone size: -
V gene: TRBV6-2/TRBV6-3
CDR3 DNA: TGTGCCAGCAGTGGGGGCGGCTATGGCTACACCTTC
CDR3 protein: CASSGGGYGYTF

D gene: -
J gene: TRBJ1-1
clone size: -
V gene: TRBV19
CDR3 DNA: TGTGCCAGTAGTTTAGGCCGGGAGAACACTGAAGCTTTCTTT
CDR3 protein: CASSLGRENTEAFF

D gene: -
J gene: TRBJ1-3
clone size: -
V gene: TRBV6-1
CDR3 DNA: TGTGCCAGCAGTGAATCGGGTGGGGGTGTCACTGGAAACACCATATATTTT
CDR3 protein: CASSESGGGVTGNTIYF

D gene: -
J gene: TRBJ2-5
clone size: -
V gene: TRBV7-3
CDR3 DNA: TGTGCCAGCAGCTCCGGTATCCAAGAGACCCAGTACTTC
CDR3 protein: CASSSGIQETQYF

D gene: -
J gene: TRBJ2-7
clone size: -
V gene: TRBV11-2
CDR3 DNA: TGTGCCAGCAGCTTAAGTATGGCCAACGAGCAGTACTTC
CDR3 protein: CASSLSMANEQYF

D gene: -
J gene: TRBJ1-4
clone size: -
V gene: TRBV11-2
CDR3 DNA: TGTGCCAGCAGCTTAGATCCTAGGACCGGTGGGGGAAAACTGTTTTTT
CDR3 protein: CASSLDPRTGGGKLFF